These 27 T cell receptor beta chains share one sample of origin, sequenced in a study of blood T cells in healthy people across ages. A second PCR, run for about 6 to 11 cycles, used a sample-barcoded 5' primer plus a J-beta primer mix. One entry per CDR3 protein, called by TCRdb with MiXCR from the 5' RACE reads. In the table there are 650,000 to 800,000 distinct CDR3 sequences, more than 45% of which are singletons. The sample comprised blood. The receptors originated from a woman over 75 in good health.

This clonotype was seen a single time. The chain couples TRBV4-2 to TRBJ2-5; 7 bases fit TRBD1. Germline-derived CDR1 and CDR2 are LGHNA and YNFKEQ. The V and J ends lost 0 bases and 6 bases, in that order; junction bases with no gene match: 4. The CDR3 length is 14 residues. This CDR3 is CASSQETGSKTQYF. The CDR3 region has the DNA TGTGCCAGCAGCCAAGAGACAGGGTCAAAGACCCAGTACTTC.

For this clonotype: It may be a read error: a sequence one base away is much more abundant. The chain couples TRBV20-1 to TRBJ2-3, with TRBD2 identical over 9 bases. The CDR3 spans 15 residues. From germline, CDR1 is DFQATT and CDR2 SNEGSKA (reference sequence). CDR3 nucleotide sequence: TGCAGTGCTAGCGGTAGCGGGAGTAACACAGATCCGCAGTATTTT. It encodes CSASGSGSNTDPQYF.

This clonotype was detected ten times or more. This chain connects TRBV20-1 to TRBJ2-7; no reliable D call. The germline V gene has CDR1 DFQATT and CDR2 SNEGSKA (reference sequence). V lost 0 bases and J 10 bases, leaving 4 bases between the germline ends. CDR3 size: 9 residues. The CDR3 region has the DNA TGCAGTGCTAGAGATCCCCAGTACTTC. Amino acids: CSARDPQYF.

In its sample, this clonotype was seen once. The chain uses TRBV20-1 and TRBJ2-7; the D gene is possibly TRBD1 (5 bases). Trimming took off 6 bases at V and 2 bases at J, with 17 bases between the two ends. The germline gives CDR1 DFQATT, CDR2 SNEGSKA (reference sequence). This CDR3 comprises 14 residues. This chain's CDR3 is CSAPLRGLTYEQYF. The CDR3 coding sequence is TGCAGTGCCCCCCTAAGGGGCCTGACCTACGAGCAGTACTTC.

The rearrangement joins TRBV15 to TRBJ2-4, with TRBD2 matching over 9 bases. Germline values: CDR1 LNHNV, CDR2 YYDKDF (reference sequence). CDR3 size: 18 residues. The V and J ends lost 4 bases and 1 base, in that order; junction bases with no gene match: 11. The DNA of the CDR3 is TGTGCCACCAGCACAGAGGGCGGGAGGGAACGGGCCAAAAACATTCAGTACTTC. It encodes CATSTEGGRERAKNIQYF.

This clonotype has a handful of counts. The chain couples TRBV5-1 to TRBJ2-1; D gene uncertain. With the DNA end fitting TRBJ2-7 better, the J assignment may be wrong. Germline V gene lookup returns CDR1 SGHRS and CDR2 YFSETQ. The CDR3 has 13 amino acids. The CDR3, as DNA: TGCGCCAGCAGCTTCAGTTCCTACAATGAGCAGTACTTC. It specifies CASSFSSYNEQYF.

This clonotype was counted many times. This rearrangement joins TRBV25-1 to TRBJ1-1; 8 bases match TRBD1. Losses at the gene ends were 5 bases for V and 1 base for J; bases not matched to a gene: 9. Germline V lookup: CDR1 MGHDK, CDR2 SYGVNS. The CDR3 runs 16 residues. The CDR3 loop reads CASSRHRGGRNTEAFF. DNA for the CDR3: TGTGCCAGCAGTAGACACAGGGGGGGTAGGAACACTGAAGCTTTCTTT.

This clonotype turned up a few times. The rearrangement links TRBV5-1 to TRBJ2-5, with 9 bases matching TRBD2. Germline V gives CDR1 SGHRS, CDR2 YFSETQ. The CDR3 spans 16 residues. With 0 bases clipped from V and 2 bases from J, the junction kept 5 bases outside the gene matches. CDR3 nucleotides: TGCGCCAGCAGCTTGGTAGCGGGAGATGGGCAAGAGACCCAGTACTTC. Translated, it gives CASSLVAGDGQETQYF.

Remarks on this clonotype: It may be a read error: a sequence one base away is much more abundant. V usage is TRBV5-1 and J usage is TRBJ2-5; 7 bases are shared with TRBD2. CDR3 length: 16 residues. The trim removed 0 bases at V and 11 bases at J, leaving 16 bases unmatched. The germline CDR1 and CDR2 sequences are SGHRS and YFSETQ. CDR3 nucleotides: TGCGCCAGCAGCTTGGCCGGCGGGAGAGGATACAATGAGCAGTACTTC. Its protein product is CASSLAGGRGYNEQYF.

This sequence joins TRBV3-1 and TRBJ1-4, with D uncertain. The V end lost 0 bases, the J end lost 8 bases, and 13 bases lay between the germline ends. Germline-derived CDR1 and CDR2 are LGHDT and YNNKEL (reference sequence). The CDR3 sequence is 15 residues long. The DNA of the CDR3 is TGTGCCAGCAGCCAAGATTTTCCGTCCAAGGAAAAACTGTTTTTT. Translated, it gives CASSQDFPSKEKLFF.

The V gene is TRBV25-1, the J gene TRBJ1-2; D is unresolved. CDR1 is MGHDK, CDR2 SYGVNS, per germline. Trimming shortened V by 0 bases and J by 8 bases, and 7 bases separated the two germline ends. The CDR3 sequence is 12 residues long. The CDR3 region is CASSEYLGGYTF. CDR3 DNA: TGTGCCAGCAGTGAATACCTAGGCGGCTACACCTTC.

The table lists this clonotype with many counts. The chain recombines TRBV29-1 with TRBJ2-7; TRBD1 is a possible D gene (5 bases). Trimming cost V 4 bases and J 4 bases, with 5 bases left between them. CDR3 length: 10 residues. Germline CDR1 and CDR2: SQVTM and ANQGSEA. The CDR3 loop is CSVGQYEQYF. CDR3 in DNA: TGCAGCGTTGGACAGTACGAGCAGTACTTC.

The chain links TRBV18 to TRBJ2-1; 11 bases agree with TRBD2. The germline gives CDR1 KGHSH, CDR2 LQKENI. CDR3 length equals 15 residues. The junction had 5 bases not matched to a gene; V was cut back by 3 bases and J by 7 bases. The CDR3 bases are TGTGCCAGCTCACCCACTAGCGGGGGTATGAATGAGCAGTTCTTC. Translation gives CASSPTSGGMNEQFF.

On this clonotype: One end of the junction does not line up with germline, which may come from a read error. The gene calls are TRBV9 and TRBJ2-5; 8 bases line up with TRBD2. Germline loops: CDR1 SGDLS, CDR2 YYNGEE. CDR3 length: 17 residues. This CDR3 is CASSVEGAGDTGRTHYF. The CDR3 DNA sequence: TGTGCCAGCAGCGTAGAGGGAGCGGGGGATACAGGAAGGACCCATTACTTC.

The chain employs TRBV7-9 and TRBJ2-1; unclear D gene. The germline V and J ends were trimmed by 5 bases and 4 bases, with 21 bases remaining between them. CDR3 length: 17 residues. The germline gives CDR1 SEHNR, CDR2 FQNEAQ (reference sequence). The CDR3 DNA sequence: TGTGCCAGCAGCCATGGTCCGGCAGCCAATCCTTACAATGAGCAGTTCTTC. This encodes CASSHGPAANPYNEQFF.

This clonotype turned up a few times. The genes are TRBV6-2 or TRBV6-3 and TRBJ2-5; possibly TRBD1 for D (5 bases). The CDR3 length is 13 residues. Germline V gene sequence: CDR1 MNHEY, CDR2 SVGEGT. V was cut by 6 bases and J by 5 bases, with 13 bases left in between. The DNA for the CDR3 is TGTGCCAGCAGACCTCAGGGATGGGAGACCCAGTACTTC. Amino acid sequence: CASRPQGWETQYF.

This chain links TRBV20-1 with TRBJ2-4, with a tentative D call TRBD1 (5 bases). The J call may be faulty, since TRBJ2-5 better matches the DNA end. Germline assignment: CDR1 DFQATT and CDR2 SNEGSKA (reference sequence). This CDR3 is built from 11 residues. The CDR3 nucleotides are TGCAGTGCACACAGGCAAGAGACCCAGTACTTC. Its protein is CSAHRQETQYF.

For this clonotype: The junction departs from germline at one end; a sequencing error may be responsible. The chain couples TRBV6-6 to TRBJ2-3, with unresolved D. Per the germline V gene, CDR1 is MNHNY and CDR2 is SVGAGI (reference sequence). The CDR3 has 17 amino acids. The CDR3 nucleotides are TGTGCCAGCAGTTACTCTGTCACGGGCCGGTGGTCAGATACGCGGTATTTT. It codes for CASSYSVTGRWSDTRYF.

The chain employs TRBV25-1 and TRBJ2-5, with D perhaps matching TRBD2 (7 bases). The germline CDR1 and CDR2 sequences are MGHDK and SYGVNS. Trimming took off 0 bases at V and 3 bases at J, with 23 bases between the two ends. This CDR3 has 19 amino acids. CDR3 nucleotides: TGTGCCAGCAGTGAATATAGCGGCCGGACTAGAGGGGGTAAAGAGACCCAGTACTTC. It yields the protein CASSEYSGRTRGGKETQYF.

Only one count was recorded for this clonotype. This chain connects TRBV20-1 to TRBJ2-7; no definite D call. This CDR3 is built from 14 residues. The V gene's germline CDR1 is DFQATT and CDR2 SNEGSKA (reference sequence). Between the trimmed V and J ends, which lost 4 bases and 2 bases, there was a span of 15 bases. The CDR3 region has the DNA TGCAGTGCTACCCCCGGTCCTGCGCCCTACGAGCAGTACTTC. Its protein product is CSATPGPAPYEQYF.

This clonotype was found a few times. The rearrangement links TRBV7-2 to TRBJ2-3, with D hard to call. V lost 2 bases and J lost 0, with 9 bases in between. The germline V gene encodes CDR1 SGHTA and CDR2 FQGNSA. The CDR3 has 15 residues. CDR3 protein: CASSLWGASTDTQYF. In DNA form, the CDR3 reads TGTGCCAGCAGCTTATGGGGTGCTAGCACAGATACGCAGTATTTT. The variable domain in full, completed from reference TRBV7-2 and TRBJ2-3, reads GAGVSQSPSNKVTEKGKDVELRCDPISGHTALYWYRQSLGQGLEFLIYFQGNSAPDKSGLPSDRFSAERTGGSVSTLTIQRTQQEDSAVYLCASSLWGASTDTQYFGPGTRLTVL.

Note on this clonotype: A much larger clone differs from this one at a single base, so this may be a read error. V usage is TRBV5-6 and J usage is TRBJ2-1; maybe TRBD1 (6 bases). CDR1 is SGHDT, CDR2 YYEEEE, per germline. The CDR3 has 16 residues. This CDR3 is CVSSPKTGYSYNEQFF. CDR3 DNA: TGTGTCAGCAGCCCTAAAACAGGGTACTCCTACAATGAGCAGTTCTTC.

The chain combines TRBV7-2 with TRBJ1-2, with D uncertain. V lost 1 base to trimming and J lost 8 bases, with 11 bases between them. Germline CDR1 and CDR2: SGHTA and FQGNSA. The CDR3 contains 13 residues. Written as DNA, the CDR3 is TGTGCCAGCAGCTTAGACTTGAACTGGGGCTACACCTTC. This encodes CASSLDLNWGYTF.

Note on this clonotype: Being one base from a much bigger clone, this may be a read error. This rearrangement joins TRBV12-3 or TRBV12-4 to TRBJ2-5; 7 nucleotides line up with TRBD1. The CDR3 extends over 14 amino acids. Losses at the gene ends were 6 bases for V and 11 bases for J; bases not matched to a gene: 15. The CDR3 nucleotides are TGTGCCAGCAGACCCGAGACAGGGAACAATGAGCAGTACTTC. Translating gives CASRPETGNNEQYF.

The gene calls are TRBV12-3 or TRBV12-4 and TRBJ1-3, with a weak D call TRBD1 (5 bases). This CDR3 has 14 residues. V was shortened by 3 bases and J by 0 bases, with 6 bases between the two germline ends. The CDR3 DNA follows: TGTGCCAGCAGTTTCGGGGCCTCTGGAAACACCATATATTTT. It codes for CASSFGASGNTIYF.

Only a few counts were recorded for this clonotype. The chain recombines TRBV10-3 with TRBJ2-5; unclear D gene. The J call may be wrong; the DNA end is better matched by TRBJ2-7. The germline gives CDR1 ENHRY, CDR2 SYGVKD. The CDR3 runs 11 residues. For the CDR3, the DNA is TGTGCCATCAGTCCAGAACGCGAGCAGTACTTC. Its protein product is CAISPEREQYF.

J is TRBJ2-5 and V is TRBV5-1; D unclear. The J call is doubtful: the DNA matches TRBJ2-7 better. CDR1 and CDR2 from the germline V gene are SGHRS and YFSETQ. The CDR3 sequence is 12 residues long. CDR3 in amino acids: CASSPIVGEQYF. Here the CDR3 DNA reads TGCGCCAGCAGCCCAATCGTTGGCGAGCAGTACTTC.